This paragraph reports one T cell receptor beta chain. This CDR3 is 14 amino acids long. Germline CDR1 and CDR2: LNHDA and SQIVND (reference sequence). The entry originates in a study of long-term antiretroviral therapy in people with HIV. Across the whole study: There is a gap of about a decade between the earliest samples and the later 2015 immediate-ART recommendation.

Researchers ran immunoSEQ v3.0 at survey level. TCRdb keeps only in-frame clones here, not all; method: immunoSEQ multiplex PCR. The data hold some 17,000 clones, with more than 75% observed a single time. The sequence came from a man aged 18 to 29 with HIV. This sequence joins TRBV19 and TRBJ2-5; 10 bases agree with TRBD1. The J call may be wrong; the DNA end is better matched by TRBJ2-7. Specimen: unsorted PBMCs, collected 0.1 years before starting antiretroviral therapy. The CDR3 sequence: CASSDRGLSYEQYF. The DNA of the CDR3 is TGTGCCAGTAGCGACAGGGGGCTCTCCTACGAGCAGTACTTC.